The T cell receptor (beta chain) under discussion was sequenced for a study of T cells after yellow fever vaccination. This clonotype was detected a few times. Its antigen is as yet unknown. General study points: Abundant bulk-derived clonotypes could contaminate FACS-sorted repertoires. At 95% to 96% for CD4 and just over 85% for CD8, most primary-vaccination clones showed up again after the booster. Compared with primary, the secondary response was weaker and peaked at day 5, not 15.

TCRdb analysed the 5' RACE reads with MiXCR anew, one entry per CDR3 protein. The table includes about 200,000 distinct CDR3 sequences, roughly 3% detected once. Germline V CDR1 and CDR2: SGHRS, YFSETQ. The CDR3 covers 17 residues. J lost 9 bases, V lost 1 base, and 14 bases had no gene match. This sequence originates from a man younger than 35 who received the YFV17D yellow fever vaccine. V and J are TRBV5-1 and TRBJ2-1, with 9 bases fitting TRBD2. The sample was CD4+ T cells sorted from PBMCs, taken 10 days after the yellow fever booster vaccination. CDR3 sequence reads: CASSLSWQRGGAGEQFF. As DNA, the CDR3 is TGCGCCAGCAGCTTGAGTTGGCAACGCGGGGGGGCCGGTGAGCAGTTCTTC.